These 4 T cell receptor beta chains share one sample of origin, sequenced in a study of shared T cell receptors in the human thymus (dated by TCRdb to 2020 to 2022). Libraries were prepared through the immunoSEQ multiplex PCR assay. In TCRdb, the immuneACCESS table is reduced to in-frame sequences with V and J assigned. These tables do not hold every clone; where another copy was compared, an unresolved V gene accounts for under half, and the others remain unexplained. Present in this sample are roughly 710,000 clones, approximately 85% of which were seen just once. The top ten hold 0.0095% to 0.013% of the sample. The same specimen was also included in a second study, on human thymus T cells.

Sequencing was carried out using thymocytes. Receptors originate from a girl less than two years old with a congenital heart defect. Donor details come from another sample of the same person, matched by shared clones.

V is TRBV30 and J is TRBJ2-7; 8 bases map to TRBD1. The germline V gene encodes CDR1 GTSNPN and CDR2 SVGIG (reference sequence). Trimming cost V 1 base and J 7 bases; bases outside gene matches: 12. The CDR3 has 15 amino acids. As DNA, the CDR3 is TGTGCCTGGAGTGGCGTTGGACAGGGTCGGCTTGAGCAGTACTTC. It is translated as CAWSGVGQGRLEQYF.

The chain joins TRBV21-1 to TRBJ1-2; the table assigns TRBD1, which was not confirmed against the DNA. TRBV21-1 is annotated as a pseudogene. CDR3 size: 12 residues. The CDR3 loop reads CASSKQGNGYTF. The CDR3 region has the DNA TGTGCCAGCAGTAAGCAGGGGAATGGCTACACCTTC.

The chain employs TRBV6-5 and TRBJ1-1; weak D call: TRBD1 (5 bases). Per germline, CDR1 MNHEY and CDR2 SVGAGI. Trimming shortened V by 0 bases and J by 3 bases, and 14 bases separated the two germline ends. The CDR3 is 16 amino acids. CDR3 loop: CASSYSIWVGDTEAFF. In DNA, the CDR3 is TGTGCCAGCAGTTACTCGATTTGGGTAGGGGACACTGAAGCTTTCTTT.

This clone was recorded a few times. The V call is TRBV18, the J call TRBJ1-2; D is unclear. Germline V gene sequence: CDR1 KGHSH, CDR2 LQKENI. Trimming took off 4 bases at V and 3 bases at J, with 12 bases between the two ends. The CDR3 contains 14 residues. CDR3 residues: CASSLDAGYYGYTF. CDR3 sequence (DNA): TGTGCCAGCTCACTTGACGCGGGGTACTATGGCTACACCTTC. The full variable domain, in which reference TRBV18 and TRBJ1-2 provide the parts outside the CDR3, is NAGVMQNPRHLVRRRGQEARLRCSPMKGHSHVYWYRQLPEEGLKFMVYLQKENIIDESGMPKERFSAEFPKEGPSILRIQQVVRGDSAAYFCASSLDAGYYGYTFGSGTRLTVV.